The next 26 T cell receptor beta chains were all read from a single sample in a study of blood T cell repertoires in COVID-19. Data came from immunoSEQ multiplex PCR; TCRdb stores just in-frame clones and leaves some out. The sample shows 250,000 or so clones, 80% to 85% of them seen only once. Sample: PBMCs or T cells enriched from blood (not recorded which). These receptors were taken from a man in his fifties who had recovered from COVID-19.

The chain employs TRBV6-5 and TRBJ2-5; D may be TRBD1 (5 bases). Trimming cost V 6 bases and J 2 bases, with 10 bases left between them. Germline CDR1 MNHEY, CDR2 SVGAGI. CDR3 size: 13 residues. The CDR3 sequence is CASRPRTQETQYF. The CDR3 coding sequence is TGTGCCAGCAGACCCCGGACACAAGAGACCCAGTACTTC.

The V gene is TRBV4-1, the J gene TRBJ1-1, with D possibly being TRBD1 (6 bases). With 0 bases removed from V and 11 bases from J, the gap between germline ends came to 10 bases. Germline V gene sequence: CDR1 MGHRA, CDR2 YSYEKL. This CDR3 has 12 residues. In DNA, the CDR3 is TGCGCCAGCAGCCAAGAAGGGACAAGGGCTTTCTTT. It is translated as CASSQEGTRAFF.

V and J are TRBV11-2 and TRBJ1-2; no clear D. Germline CDR1 SGHAT, CDR2 FQNNGV. This CDR3 region has 14 residues. Trimming shortened V by 5 bases and J by 6 bases, and 16 bases separated the two germline ends. CDR3 nucleotide sequence: TGTGCCAGCAGCGAAAGGCGGGTTTCGGATGGCTACACCTTC. Its protein is CASSERRVSDGYTF.

This clone was detected once. J is TRBJ1-2 and V is TRBV11-2; D is uncertain. The CDR3 has 15 amino acids. Germline CDR1 reads SGHAT; CDR2 reads FQNNGV. V was cut by 0 bases and J by 4 bases, with 12 bases left in between. The CDR3 region has the DNA TGTGCCAGCAGCTTAGATCTGGCGGAAAGCTATGGCTACACCTTC. Amino acid sequence: CASSLDLAESYGYTF.

The rearrangement links TRBV18 to TRBJ2-7; 11 nucleotides align to TRBD2. V shed 4 bases and J 5 bases; nucleotides not matched to a gene: 4. Germline CDR1 is KGHSH and CDR2 is LQKENI. The CDR3 contains 14 residues. CDR3 DNA sequence: TGTGCCAGCTCACTAGCGGGGGGGAACCACGAGCAGTACTTC. This gives the protein CASSLAGGNHEQYF.

This clone has just a few counts. The chain has TRBV7-3 and TRBJ1-5; the D gene is possibly TRBD1 (6 bases). The CDR3 contains 17 residues. Trimming shortened V by 5 bases and J by 9 bases, and 26 bases separated the two germline ends. In germline, CDR1 is SGHTA, CDR2 FQGTGA. CDR3 region: CASSLMPGQGPDGPQHF. CDR3 sequence (DNA): TGTGCCAGCAGCCTAATGCCTGGTCAGGGGCCGGATGGGCCCCAGCATTTT. Full variable domain (remainder filled in from reference TRBV7-3 and TRBJ1-5): GAGVSQTPSNKVTEKGKYVELRCDPISGHTALYWYRQSLGQGPEFLIYFQGTGAADDSGLPNDRFFAVRPEGSVSTLKIQRTERGDSAVYLCASSLMPGQGPDGPQHFGDGTRLSIL.

The V gene is TRBV6-6, the J gene TRBJ1-2; perhaps TRBD1 as D (5 bases). This CDR3 is built from 16 residues. Germline V gene data show CDR1 as MNHNY and CDR2 as SVGAGI (reference sequence). Trimming took 5 bases from V and 6 from J, leaving 22 bases between them. As DNA, the CDR3 is TGTGCCAGCAGTCGAACTCCCGTCGGCAGGGCCGATGGCTACACCTTC. Protein: CASSRTPVGRADGYTF.

The gene calls are TRBV4-2 and TRBJ2-2, with D possibly being TRBD1 (5 bases). V shed 0 bases and J shed 2 bases, with 10 bases lying between them. Germline V gene data show CDR1 as LGHNA and CDR2 as YNFKEQ. The CDR3 contains 16 residues. The CDR3: CASSQEGAGNTGELFF. As DNA, the CDR3 is TGTGCCAGCAGCCAAGAAGGGGCTGGAAACACCGGGGAGCTGTTTTTT.

J is TRBJ1-6 and V is TRBV11-2; possibly TRBD1 for D (6 bases). Trimming left V 1 base short and J 8 bases short, with 12 bases between. This CDR3 is built from 15 residues. CDR1 and CDR2 from the germline V gene are SGHAT and FQNNGV. CDR3 region: CASSLATGTHSPLHF. The CDR3 DNA reads as TGTGCCAGCAGCTTAGCCACAGGGACGCATTCACCCCTCCACTTT.

The rearrangement links TRBV4-1 to TRBJ1-4, with 7 nucleotides matching TRBD1. J gave up 4 bases and V 4 bases, and 3 bases lay outside the gene matches. Germline CDR1 MGHRA, CDR2 YSYEKL. This CDR3 spans 14 amino acids. DNA for the CDR3: TGCGCCAGCAGCCCCCGGGACAGTAATGAAAAACTGTTTTTT. This translates into CASSPRDSNEKLFF.

The chain is built from TRBV5-1 and TRBJ1-1; 7 positions agree with TRBD1. Per the germline V gene, CDR1 is SGHRS and CDR2 is YFSETQ. CDR3 length: 15 residues. V was pared by 4 bases and J by 5 bases, with 11 bases of the junction left unmatched. The CDR3 DNA reads TGCGCCAGCAGCCTAAGACAGGGAGTGGGGACTGAAGCTTTCTTT. It codes for CASSLRQGVGTEAFF.

The CDR3 protein is CASNDLGTGGNTIYF. CDR3 nucleotides: TGTGCCAGCAACGACCTAGGGACAGGGGGAAACACCATATATTTT. The rearrangement links TRBV3-1 (or the pseudogene TRBV3-2) to TRBJ1-3; the match to TRBD1 covers 9 bases. Germline lookup yields CDR1 LGHDT and CDR2 YNNKEL (reference sequence). The CDR3 has 15 amino acids. V dropped 7 bases and J dropped 4; count of bases not matched to a gene: 8.

The CDR3 DNA is TGTGCCAGCAGCCCCACAAGGGGCCGTACCAAAAACATTCAGTACTTC. This encodes CASSPTRGRTKNIQYF. The genes are TRBV3-1 (or the pseudogene TRBV3-2) and TRBJ2-4, with a tentative D call TRBD1 (5 bases). Between the trimmed V and J ends, which lost 4 bases and 2 bases, there was a span of 15 bases. Germline V CDR1 and CDR2: LGHDT, YNNKEL (reference sequence). The CDR3 length is 16 residues.

This clone was picked up a small number of times. The genes are TRBV11-1 and TRBJ2-1; D not resolved. Trimming took 5 bases from V and 1 from J, leaving 15 bases between them. The CDR3 has 16 residues. In germline, CDR1 is SGHAT, CDR2 FQDESV (reference sequence). This CDR3 is CASSPRSFRSYNEQFF. CDR3 DNA: TGTGCCAGCAGCCCACGGAGCTTCCGATCCTACAATGAGCAGTTCTTC.

The DNA of the CDR3 is TGTGCCAGCAGCCAAGATATTAGCGGGAGAGGTATCCAGTACTTC. This encodes CASSQDISGRGIQYF. The chain carries TRBV4-2 and TRBJ2-5; TRBD2 aligns across 9 bases. CDR1 LGHNA and CDR2 YNFKEQ come from the germline V gene. V trimming: 0 bases; J trimming: 10 bases; junction bases outside the gene matches: 9. The CDR3 loop spans 15 amino acids.

J is TRBJ1-4 and V is TRBV29-1; no reliable D call. Trimming stripped 7 bases from V and 5 bases from J, with 8 bases between. Per germline, CDR1 SQVTM and CDR2 ANQGSEA. The CDR3 has 11 amino acids. CDR3 sequence (DNA): TGCAGCGCCGACAAGAATGAAAAACTGTTTTTT. It is translated as CSADKNEKLFF.

The chain couples TRBV9 to TRBJ2-5; D remains ambiguous. Germline CDR1 and CDR2: SGDLS and YYNGEE. The CDR3 runs 13 residues. V was clipped by 3 bases and J by 1 base, with 7 bases between them. The CDR3 sequence: CASSDTTQETQYF. For the CDR3, the DNA is TGTGCCAGCAGCGACACTACCCAAGAGACCCAGTACTTC.

The genes are TRBV6-5 and TRBJ1-5; D not resolved. The CDR3 runs 15 residues. The ends were cut back, 0 bases at V and 6 bases at J, with 12 bases in the middle. From germline, CDR1 is MNHEY and CDR2 SVGAGI. The CDR3: CASSYSRHAGQPQHF. The CDR3 DNA reads as TGTGCCAGCAGTTACTCGCGTCATGCGGGTCAGCCCCAGCATTTT.

The rearrangement uses TRBV5-1 and TRBJ1-2; D remains unclear. The V gene lost 4 bases and the J gene lost 4 bases, with 11 bases spanning the gap. Germline V gives CDR1 SGHRS, CDR2 YFSETQ. The CDR3 spans 13 residues. Here the CDR3 reads CASSNRAGYGYTF. CDR3 DNA sequence: TGCGCCAGCAGCAACAGAGCCGGCTATGGCTACACCTTC.

This rearrangement joins TRBV2 to TRBJ2-2; 7 bases line up with TRBD2. The CDR3 totals 15 residues. Germline CDR1 is SNHLY and CDR2 is FYNNEI. V shed 11 bases and J 4 bases; nucleotides not matched to a gene: 13. The chain's CDR3 is CAGNPGGSSTGELFF. The CDR3 coding sequence is TGTGCCGGGAATCCGGGGGGTTCTAGCACCGGGGAGCTGTTTTTT.

The chain links TRBV5-8 to TRBJ2-1; 9 bases are shared with TRBD2. Germline trimming cut 4 bases from V and 0 bases from J; bases unmatched to any gene: 11. From germline, CDR1 is SGHTS and CDR2 YDEGEE. The CDR3 consists of 18 residues. The CDR3 sequence: CASSPSGLAGPSYNEQFF. In nucleotides, the CDR3 is TGTGCCAGCAGCCCCAGCGGGCTAGCGGGGCCCTCCTACAATGAGCAGTTCTTC. The variable domain in full, completed from reference TRBV5-8 and TRBJ2-1, reads EAGVTQSPTHLIKTRGQQATLRCSPISGHTSVYWYQQALGLGLQFLLWYDEGEERNRGNFPPRFSGRQFPNYSSELNVNALELEDSALYLCASSPSGLAGPSYNEQFFGPGTRLTVL.

V and J are TRBV3-1 (or the pseudogene TRBV3-2) and TRBJ1-2; the D is unclear. The CDR3 has 13 residues. Trimming stripped 0 bases from V and 6 bases from J, with 8 bases between. The germline CDR1 and CDR2 sequences are LGHDT and YNNKEL (reference sequence). The CDR3 reads CASSQERIDGYTF. CDR3 bases: TGTGCCAGCAGCCAAGAGCGGATCGATGGCTACACCTTC.

This clone was observed a few times. The chain combines TRBV18 with TRBJ2-7, with a tentative D call TRBD1 (5 bases). The CDR3 consists of 13 residues. Germline assignment: CDR1 KGHSH and CDR2 LQKENI. The V gene lost 5 bases and the J gene lost 2 bases, with 10 bases spanning the gap. CDR3 bases: TGTGCCAGCTCAGGCGGACAAGCCTACGAGCAGTACTTC. Protein product: CASSGGQAYEQYF.

V gene TRBV3-1 (or the pseudogene TRBV3-2) combines with J gene TRBJ1-3, with TRBD1 identical over 7 bases. The CDR3 covers 15 residues. Trimming cost V 5 bases and J 4 bases; bases outside gene matches: 8. Germline V lookup: CDR1 LGHDT, CDR2 YNNKEL (reference sequence). Written as DNA, the CDR3 is TGTGCCAGCAGCGAGACAGGGATGAAGGGAAACACCATATATTTT. Its translation: CASSETGMKGNTIYF.

CDR3 amino acids: CASSLGGGTSRTQYF. DNA of the CDR3: TGTGCCAGCAGCTTAGGGGGTGGGACAAGCCGGACCCAGTACTTC. The V gene is TRBV7-2, the J gene TRBJ2-5, with D tentatively TRBD1 (6 bases). This CDR3 has 15 residues. V gave up 1 base and J gave up 7 bases, with 16 bases separating them. Germline-derived CDR1 and CDR2 are SGHTA and FQGNSA.

This sequence joins TRBV28 and TRBJ2-1; TRBD2 aligns across 15 bases. Trimming removed 4 bases from V and 4 bases from J; junction bases left unmatched: 14. The germline gives CDR1 MDHEN, CDR2 SYDVKM. There are 20 residues in the CDR3. CDR3 DNA sequence: TGTGCCAGCAGTTGGTTTCGCACGGGACTAGCGGGAGGTGTATACAATGAGCAGTTCTTC. Translation gives CASSWFRTGLAGGVYNEQFF.